This T cell receptor (beta chain) is drawn from a study of OX40 agonist ivuxolimab in advanced cancers. In the study overall: The dose-escalation group included hepatocellular carcinoma, melanoma, renal cell carcinoma and head and neck cancer.

A note on this clone: Its antigen is not identified.

The data were produced by immunoSEQ multiplex PCR, yet TCRdb's version contains in-frame clones alone and is incomplete. The data contain tens of thousands of clones, roughly 80% of them seen just once; the ten biggest clones take up roughly 2.7%. Trimming at V came to 3 bases and at J to 2 bases, leaving 13 bases not matched to a gene. Germline V lookup: CDR1 SGHDT, CDR2 YYEEEE. The CDR3 covers 17 residues. Study-wide points: At 0.1 to 3.0 mg/kg and by week 6, CD4+ and CD8+ T cells in the blood had expanded clonally. More expanded clones were found, on average, in CD8+ than in CD4+ T cells.

Blood was sampled at baseline, cycle 4 day 1, and cycle 7 day 1. This clonotype was obtained from an adult with an advanced solid tumor such as melanoma, head and neck, liver or kidney cancer. The sequences come from CD4+ or CD8+ T cells sorted from blood, collected in a trial of the OX40 agonist ivuxolimab. The chain joins TRBV5-6 to TRBJ1-2, with 7 bases lining up with TRBD1. DNA of the CDR3: TGTGCCAGCAGCTCCGAATTTGCTCTGACAGGGAACTATGGCTACACCTTC. It yields the protein CASSSEFALTGNYGYTF.